These 13 T cell receptor beta chains came from one sample sequenced in a study of beta chain features in type 1 diabetes. No antigen has been identified for these receptors. Study-wide results and limits: Shortening of TCRB CDR3s, moderate but significant, appeared in all four CD4+ subsets of Type 1 diabetes patients.

The authors reverse transcribed all of the isolated RNA, so sequencing captured expressed TCRB transcripts. Using immunoSEQ multiplex PCR, the repertoire was profiled, and TCRdb retains in-frame clones only, with some absent. The sample carries some 350,000 clones, 9.6% recorded once. The material sequenced was central memory CD4+ T cells from blood. These receptors all come from a man aged 25-40 years with type 1 diabetes.

This clone turned up a few times. This rearrangement joins TRBV28 to TRBJ2-7; 7 positions agree with TRBD1. Germline assignment: CDR1 MDHEN and CDR2 SYDVKM. The length of the CDR3 is 14 residues. V was clipped by 4 bases and J by 2 bases; unmatched bases: 5. The CDR3 is CASSSPTGTYEQYF. The CDR3 DNA follows: TGTGCCAGCAGTTCCCCGACAGGGACCTACGAGCAGTACTTC.

The rearrangement joins TRBV2 to TRBJ1-2; possible D gene TRBD1, 6 bases. Germline CDR1 and CDR2: SNHLY and FYNNEI. The CDR3 is 11 residues long. Trimming stripped 7 bases from V and 10 bases from J, with 13 bases between. This chain's CDR3 is CASTNRDFYTF. CDR3 in DNA: TGTGCCAGCACCAACAGGGATTTCTACACCTTC.

In its sample, this clone was seen a few times. The chain links TRBV11-3 to TRBJ1-1, with D unclear. Between the trimmed V and J ends, which lost 2 bases and 1 base, there was a span of 11 bases. The V gene's germline CDR1 is SGHNT and CDR2 YENEEA. The CDR3 runs to 15 residues. The CDR3, as DNA: TGTGCCAGCAGCTTATACGGCAGTTCGAACACTGAAGCTTTCTTT. Its translation is CASSLYGSSNTEAFF. Complete variable domain (other parts from reference TRBV11-3 and TRBJ1-1): EAGVVQSPRYKIIEKKQPVAFWCNPISGHNTLYWYLQNLGQGPELLIRYENEEAVDDSQLPKDRFSAERLKGVDSTLKIQPAELGDSAVYLCASSLYGSSNTEAFFGQGTRLTVV.

Only a few counts were recorded for this clone. The V and J genes are TRBV6-5 and TRBJ1-2, with D tentatively TRBD1 (6 bases). V was trimmed by 2 bases and J by 5 bases, leaving 15 bases between them. The CDR3 runs to 15 residues. Germline V gene data show CDR1 as MNHEY and CDR2 as SVGAGI. CDR3 amino acids: CASSYTTGRGYGYTF. The CDR3 nucleotides read TGTGCCAGCAGTTACACCACAGGGAGGGGGTATGGCTACACCTTC.

CDR3 region: CASSLVNSGSKYEQYF. CDR3 in DNA: TGTGCCAGCAGCTTAGTGAATAGCGGGAGTAAATACGAGCAGTACTTC. The chain carries TRBV7-9 and TRBJ2-7, with TRBD2 identical over 9 bases. In germline, CDR1 is SEHNR, CDR2 FQNEAQ (reference sequence). V lost 1 base and J lost 4; bases outside the gene matches: 8. This CDR3 region has 16 residues.

This clone showed up just a few times. The chain has TRBV28 and TRBJ2-5; 7 bases map to TRBD1. CDR1 and CDR2 (germline): MDHEN, SYDVKM. CDR3 length: 15 amino acids. The V segment lost 2 bases and the J segment 7 bases; nucleotides outside the gene matches: 10. CDR3 in amino acids: CASSLPRRGHGTQYF. The CDR3 DNA reads as TGTGCCAGCAGTTTACCCCGAAGGGGGCATGGGACCCAGTACTTC.

This clone was seen a handful of times. This chain links TRBV5-1 with TRBJ1-1; 9 nucleotides agree with TRBD1. Germline V gives CDR1 SGHRS, CDR2 YFSETQ. With V trimmed by 1 base and J by 4 bases, 14 bases remained unmatched. This CDR3 is built from 18 residues. The chain's CDR3 is CASSLSPSGQGSATEAFF. Written as DNA, the CDR3 is TGCGCCAGCAGCTTGTCGCCATCGGGACAGGGCTCTGCCACTGAAGCTTTCTTT.

This clone was counted at least ten times. The J gene is TRBJ2-7, the V gene TRBV18; D not certain. CDR3 length equals 12 residues. Germline V gives CDR1 KGHSH, CDR2 LQKENI. Trimming shortened V by 2 bases and J by 6 bases, and 8 bases separated the two germline ends. CDR3 region: CASSPAHGEQYF. The CDR3 DNA follows: TGTGCCAGCTCACCAGCGCATGGCGAGCAGTACTTC.

In this sample, this clone turned up a few times. The V gene is TRBV6-5, the J gene TRBJ2-7; D is ambiguous. Germline CDR1 reads MNHEY; CDR2 reads SVGAGI. The CDR3 consists of 15 residues. The V end lost 4 bases, the J end lost 4 bases, and 17 bases lay between the germline ends. CDR3 nucleotide sequence: TGTGCCAGCAGTTTCGTGATCACCGGCAAATACGAGCAGTACTTC. Amino acids: CASSFVITGKYEQYF.

This chain links TRBV4-2 with TRBJ1-2, with 11 bases lining up with TRBD1. V lost 3 bases, J lost 8 bases, and 11 bases stayed unmatched. Germline-derived CDR1 and CDR2 are LGHNA and YNFKEQ. The CDR3 contains 16 residues. Here the CDR3 DNA reads TGTGCCAGCAGCCAGATTCGGACAGGGGGCGCGGAGGGCTACACCTTC. It encodes CASSQIRTGGAEGYTF.

V and J are TRBV10-3 and TRBJ1-3, with a tentative D call TRBD1 (5 bases). V was cut by 10 bases and J by 0 bases, with 16 bases left in between. Per the germline V gene, CDR1 is ENHRY and CDR2 is SYGVKD. This CDR3 is 15 amino acids long. CDR3 bases: TGTGCCACCTCCCTGGGACGGTTCTCTGGAAACACCATATATTTT. Translating gives CATSLGRFSGNTIYF.

A few counts support this clone. The chain is built from TRBV6-1 and TRBJ2-1; 9 nucleotides line up with TRBD1. Germline trimming cut 0 bases from V and 10 bases from J; bases unmatched to any gene: 7. The CDR3 runs to 15 residues. Germline V lookup: CDR1 MNHNS, CDR2 SASEGT. The CDR3 region is CASSEAKGQGEEQFF. CDR3 nucleotides: TGTGCCAGCAGTGAAGCTAAGGGACAGGGAGAGGAGCAGTTCTTC.

A few counts support this clone. The chain couples TRBV27 to TRBJ2-5; 8 nucleotides line up with TRBD1. The length of the CDR3 is 16 residues. Germline trimming cut 4 bases from V and 2 bases from J; bases unmatched to any gene: 9. The germline CDR1 and CDR2 sequences are MNHEY and SMNVEV (reference sequence). The CDR3 is CASSSGQGGLQETQYF. For the CDR3, the DNA is TGTGCCAGCAGTTCAGGACAGGGTGGGTTGCAAGAGACCCAGTACTTC.